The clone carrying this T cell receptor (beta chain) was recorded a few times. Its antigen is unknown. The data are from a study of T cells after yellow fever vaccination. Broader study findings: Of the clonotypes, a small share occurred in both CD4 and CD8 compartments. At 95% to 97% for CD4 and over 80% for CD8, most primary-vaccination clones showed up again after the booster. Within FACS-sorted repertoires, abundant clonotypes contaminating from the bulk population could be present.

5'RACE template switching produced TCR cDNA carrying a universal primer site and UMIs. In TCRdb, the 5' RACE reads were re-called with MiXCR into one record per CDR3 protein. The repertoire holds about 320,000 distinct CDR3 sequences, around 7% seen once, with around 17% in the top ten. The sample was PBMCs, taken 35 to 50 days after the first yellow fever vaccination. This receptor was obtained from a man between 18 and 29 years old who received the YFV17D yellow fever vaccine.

CDR3 in amino acids: CASSLTAANTIYF. The CDR3, as DNA: TGTGCCAGCAGCTTGACAGCGGCTAACACCATATATTTT. V usage is TRBV5-5 and J usage is TRBJ1-3; D is uncertain. This CDR3 is built from 13 residues. Germline V gene data show CDR1 as SGHKS and CDR2 as YYEKEE (reference sequence). V lost 1 base and J 7 bases, leaving 9 bases between the germline ends.